What follows are 17 T cell receptor beta chains derived from one specimen sequenced in a study of blood T cell repertoires in COVID-19. The repertoire was sequenced with immunoSEQ multiplex PCR; TCRdb's copy has only in-frame clones and lacks some. The sample consists of around 370,000 clones, roughly 91% of them appearing once. Sequencing used PBMCs or T cells enriched from blood (not recorded which). The receptors shown here come from a woman aged 18-29 years who had recovered from COVID-19.

V and J are TRBV27 and TRBJ1-3; D not certain. V lost 2 bases to trimming and J lost 1 base, with 9 bases between them. The CDR3 has 15 residues. Per germline, CDR1 MNHEY and CDR2 SMNVEV (reference sequence). CDR3 nucleotides: TGTGCCAGCAGTTTAAACCTCGGTTCTGGAAACACCATATATTTT. Amino acids: CASSLNLGSGNTIYF.

The chain is built from TRBV2 and TRBJ1-5; 7 bases fit TRBD1. Germline V lookup: CDR1 SNHLY, CDR2 FYNNEI. After removal of 4 bases from V and 3 bases from J, the junction contained 6 bases not matched to a gene. The CDR3 is made up of 15 amino acids. CDR3 sequence (DNA): TGTGCCAGCAGTGTCCGACAGGGAAACAATCAGCCCCAGCATTTT. Translation gives CASSVRQGNNQPQHF. Drawing the rest from reference TRBV2 and TRBJ1-5, the complete variable domain is EPEVTQTPSHQVTQMGQEVILRCVPISNHLYFYWYRQILGQKVEFLVSFYNNEISEKSEIFDDQFSVERPDGSNFTLKIRSTKLEDSAMYFCASSVRQGNNQPQHFGDGTRLSIL.

In its sample, this clone was seen once. The chain combines TRBV5-1 with TRBJ1-1; tentatively, D is TRBD1 (5 bases). This CDR3 contains 15 residues. CDR1 and CDR2 (germline): SGHRS, YFSETQ. Trimming stripped 0 bases from V and 5 bases from J, with 14 bases between. CDR3 DNA sequence: TGCGCCAGCAGCTTGGAGGCAGGGAAAAGGACTGAAGCTTTCTTT. It is translated as CASSLEAGKRTEAFF.

The chain employs TRBV11-2 and TRBJ2-5; D perhaps matches TRBD1 (6 bases). Germline CDR1 and CDR2: SGHAT and FQNNGV. V lost 5 bases and J 2 bases, leaving 21 bases between the germline ends. This CDR3 contains 17 residues. The CDR3 nucleotides are TGTGCCAGCAGCCCCCGACCGGGACATCCCGGACAAGAGACCCAGTACTTC. It is translated as CASSPRPGHPGQETQYF.

CDR3 nucleotides: TGTGCCAGCAGCCCTACCAGCCAAGGATTAAGCGATTCACCCCTCCACTTT. It yields the protein CASSPTSQGLSDSPLHF. This chain joins TRBV7-9 and TRBJ1-6; D is ambiguous. CDR3 length equals 17 residues. CDR1 is SEHNR and CDR2 is FQNEAQ in the germline V gene (reference sequence). Trimming took off 5 bases at V and 8 bases at J, with 22 bases between the two ends.

The chain links TRBV5-1 to TRBJ2-1; D is perhaps TRBD2 (6 bases). V lost 3 bases and J lost 5, with 21 bases in between. This CDR3 contains 17 residues. Germline loops: CDR1 SGHRS, CDR2 YFSETQ. CDR3 nucleotides: TGCGCCAGCAGCTCGAATCCTGGCGGGGCAAACCACAATGAGCAGTTCTTC. It translates to CASSSNPGGANHNEQFF.

The table lists this clone with a count of one. This chain uses TRBV7-3 with TRBJ2-2; 10 nucleotides align to TRBD2. This CDR3 region has 17 residues. Unmatched junction bases numbered 6, after V lost 5 bases and J lost 0 bases. Germline CDR1 is SGHTA and CDR2 is FQGTGA. CDR3 sequence reads: CASSDTLAGANTGELFF. The CDR3 nucleotides read TGTGCCAGCAGCGATACCCTAGCGGGGGCGAACACCGGGGAGCTGTTTTTT.

This clone occurred once. This chain joins TRBV30 and TRBJ1-5, with D perhaps matching TRBD1 (5 bases). The germline V gene encodes CDR1 GTSNPN and CDR2 SVGIG (reference sequence). This CDR3 is built from 14 residues. The V and J ends lost 4 bases and 1 base respectively, with 11 bases between them. The DNA of the CDR3 is TGTGCCTGGAAGCCCGCAGGGAGCAATCAGCCCCAGCATTTT. Translating gives CAWKPAGSNQPQHF.

The V call is TRBV9, the J call TRBJ2-1, with D possibly TRBD2 on 6 matching bases. The V gene's germline CDR1 is SGDLS and CDR2 YYNGEE. The CDR3 runs to 16 residues. V was shortened by 3 bases and J by 0 bases, with 13 bases between the two germline ends. DNA for the CDR3: TGTGCCAGCAGCGGAAGCCGGGGGAGCTCCTACAATGAGCAGTTCTTC. Its translation is CASSGSRGSSYNEQFF. The full variable domain, with the rest looked up from reference TRBV9 and TRBJ2-1, is DSGVTQTPKHLITATGQRVTLRCSPRSGDLSVYWYQQSLDQGLQFLIQYYNGEERAKGNILERFSAQQFPDLHSELNLSSLELGDSALYFCASSGSRGSSYNEQFFGPGTRLTVL.

The CDR3 is CANLPGQGARKLFF. The CDR3 nucleotides are TGTGCCAACCTCCCGGGACAGGGGGCGCGGAAACTGTTTTTT. This rearrangement joins TRBV6-5 to TRBJ1-4; 12 bases match TRBD1. V was pared by 10 bases and J by 11 bases, with 11 bases of the junction left unmatched. The germline V gene has CDR1 MNHEY and CDR2 SVGAGI. The CDR3 consists of 14 residues.

This CDR3 reads CASSTRVNQPQHF. The CDR3 region has the DNA TGTGCCAGCAGTACGAGGGTTAATCAGCCCCAGCATTTT. The chain employs TRBV6-6 and TRBJ1-5; D remains ambiguous. Germline-derived CDR1 and CDR2 are MNHNY and SVGAGI (reference sequence). The CDR3 is 13 residues long. Between the trimmed V and J ends, which lost 5 bases and 4 bases, there was a span of 9 bases.

V gene TRBV27 combines with J gene TRBJ1-6; 9 nucleotides align to TRBD1. The CDR3 contains 14 residues. Germline V gives CDR1 MNHEY, CDR2 SMNVEV (reference sequence). With 5 bases clipped from V and 7 bases from J, the junction kept 3 bases outside the gene matches. The CDR3 DNA follows: TGTGCCAGCAGTCAGACAGGGGGAAATTCACCCCTCCACTTT. Translating gives CASSQTGGNSPLHF.

A remark on this clone: Other DNA sequences in this specimen translate into the identical CDR3. This chain uses TRBV28 with TRBJ2-7; D is unclear. CDR1 MDHEN and CDR2 SYDVKM come from the germline V gene. The CDR3 sequence is 12 residues long. The V end lost 4 bases, the J end lost 2 bases, and 6 bases lay between the germline ends. In DNA, the CDR3 is TGTGCCAGCAGTTCGCGTGCCTACGAGCAGTACTTC. Translating it yields CASSSRAYEQYF.

The CDR3 sequence: CAWSDRGGTEAFF. The CDR3 DNA follows: TGTGCCTGGAGTGACCGCGGGGGCACTGAAGCTTTCTTT. The genes are TRBV30 and TRBJ1-1; perhaps TRBD1 as D (5 bases). The CDR3 totals 13 residues. Trimming stripped 1 base from V and 4 bases from J, with 10 bases between. The germline V gene encodes CDR1 GTSNPN and CDR2 SVGIG (reference sequence).

V gene TRBV5-5 combines with J gene TRBJ2-3, with 13 bases fitting TRBD2. V shed 3 bases, J shed 0 bases, and the junction held 13 bases outside the gene matches. Germline CDR1 is SGHKS and CDR2 is YYEKEE (reference sequence). CDR3 length: 20 residues. For the CDR3, the DNA is TGTGCCAGCAGCTGGGGGGTTGGACTAGCGGGGGCCCCTAGCACAGATACGCAGTATTTT. It translates to CASSWGVGLAGAPSTDTQYF. The full variable domain, with the rest looked up from reference TRBV5-5 and TRBJ2-3, is DAGVTQSPTHLIKTRGQQVTLRCSPISGHKSVSWYQQVLGQGPQFIFQYYEKEERGRGNFPDRFSARQFPNYSSELNVNALLLGDSALYLCASSWGVGLAGAPSTDTQYFGPGTRLTVL.

The chain carries TRBV7-8 and TRBJ2-7; the D is unclear. Germline assignment: CDR1 SGHVS and CDR2 FQNEAQ. Trimming took off 5 bases at V and 1 base at J, with 9 bases between the two ends. The CDR3 consists of 13 residues. The chain's CDR3 is CASSGRLSYEQYF. CDR3 in DNA: TGTGCCAGCAGCGGGCGCTTGTCCTACGAGCAGTACTTC. The whole variable domain, remainder taken from reference TRBV7-8 and TRBJ2-7, is GAGVSQSPRYKVAKRGQDVALRCDPISGHVSLFWYQQALGQGPEFLTYFQNEAQLDKSGLPSDRFFAERPEGSVSTLKIQRTQQEDSAVYLCASSGRLSYEQYFGPGTRLTVT.

This chain uses TRBV14 with TRBJ1-1, with unresolved D. Germline assignment: CDR1 SGHDN and CDR2 FVKESK. Trimming left V 1 base short and J 9 bases short, with 18 bases between. The CDR3 has 15 residues. The CDR3 region is CASSQANFRSRKAFF. The DNA of the CDR3 is TGTGCCAGCAGCCAAGCGAACTTTCGGAGCCGGAAAGCTTTCTTT.